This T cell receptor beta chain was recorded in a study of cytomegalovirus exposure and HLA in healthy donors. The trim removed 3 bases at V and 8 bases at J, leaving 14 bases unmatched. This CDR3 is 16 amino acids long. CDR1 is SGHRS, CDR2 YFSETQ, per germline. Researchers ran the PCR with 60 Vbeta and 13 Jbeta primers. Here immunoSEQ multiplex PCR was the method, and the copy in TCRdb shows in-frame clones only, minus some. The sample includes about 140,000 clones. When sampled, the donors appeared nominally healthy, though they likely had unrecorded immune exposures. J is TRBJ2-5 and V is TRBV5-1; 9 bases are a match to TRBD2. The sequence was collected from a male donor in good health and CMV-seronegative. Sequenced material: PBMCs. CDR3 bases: TGCGCCAGCAGCTCGTCCATAGCGGGAGCCGTCGTAACCCAGTACTTC. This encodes CASSSSIAGAVVTQYF.